Following are 29 T cell receptor beta chains from one sample sequenced in a study of early T cells in non-severe SARS-CoV-2 infection. TCRdb called the 5' RACE reads again in MiXCR, with one record for every CDR3 protein. The sample consists of some 80,000 distinct CDR3 sequences, approximately 12% of them appearing once. Input material: whole blood. Receptor source: an adult who was a healthcare worker with PCR-confirmed SARS-CoV-2 infection or an uninfected control (not recorded which).

This clonotype was detected a few times. V is TRBV19 and J is TRBJ2-1; 10 nucleotides align to TRBD2. Germline trimming cut 5 bases from V and 7 bases from J; bases unmatched to any gene: 5. CDR3 length: 14 amino acids. Germline values: CDR1 LNHDA, CDR2 SQIVND (reference sequence). Here the CDR3 DNA reads TGTGCCAGTAGTCTTTCTAGCGGGAGTAATGAGCAGTTCTTC. Translation: CASSLSSGSNEQFF.

This chain connects TRBV7-3 to TRBJ2-3; 7 bases are shared with TRBD2. CDR3 size: 15 residues. Germline trimming cut 0 bases from V and 5 bases from J; bases unmatched to any gene: 5. Germline V CDR1 and CDR2: SGHTA, FQGTGA. The DNA of the CDR3 is TGTGCCAGCAGCTTAACGGGGGGGATGGAAGATACGCAGTATTTT. This translates into CASSLTGGMEDTQYF. The full variable domain, its missing parts supplied by reference TRBV7-3 and TRBJ2-3, is GAGVSQTPSNKVTEKGKYVELRCDPISGHTALYWYRQSLGQGPEFLIYFQGTGAADDSGLPNDRFFAVRPEGSVSTLKIQRTERGDSAVYLCASSLTGGMEDTQYFGPGTRLTVL.

This clonotype was observed many times. The chain combines TRBV2 with TRBJ2-4; D is tentatively TRBD1 or TRBD2 (6 bases each). V was shortened by 6 bases and J by 9 bases, with 21 bases between the two germline ends. The CDR3 runs to 15 residues. Germline V gene lookup returns CDR1 SNHLY and CDR2 FYNNEI. The CDR3 DNA sequence: TGTGCCAGCAGAGCCTCTCCTTTAGGGGGAGGCATTCAGTACTTC. This codes for CASRASPLGGGIQYF.

This clonotype was recorded a few times. This chain uses TRBV11-2 with TRBJ2-7; D is ambiguous. Germline lookup yields CDR1 SGHAT and CDR2 FQNNGV. V lost 4 bases and J 6 bases, leaving 16 bases between the germline ends. The CDR3 loop spans 14 amino acids. The CDR3 here is CASSWGVEVGEQYF. The CDR3 nucleotides are TGTGCCAGCAGCTGGGGTGTTGAAGTCGGCGAGCAGTACTTC.

The V call is TRBV28, the J call TRBJ2-3, with D perhaps TRBD1 (5 bases). The germline gives CDR1 MDHEN, CDR2 SYDVKM. The CDR3 sequence is 14 residues long. Between the trimmed V and J ends, which lost 5 bases and 5 bases, there was a span of 14 bases. The CDR3 DNA reads as TGTGCCAGCAGTCCGCACCCTAGGGGAGATACGCAGTATTTT. Its translation is CASSPHPRGDTQYF.

To note about this clonotype: Given a much more abundant clone one base away, this may be a read error. This CDR3 is missing its conserved last phenylalanine or tryptophan, likely due to a read error. In DNA form, the CDR3 reads TGTGCCAGCAGCCCGGGACTAGCGGGATTGGGTGAGCAGTTCCTC. Its protein product is CASSPGLAGLGEQFL. This sequence joins TRBV28 and TRBJ2-1; 13 bases fit TRBD2. The CDR3 loop spans 15 amino acids. Unmatched junction bases numbered 8, after V lost 6 bases and J lost 9 bases. Germline values: CDR1 MDHEN, CDR2 SYDVKM.

In the case of this clonotype: Germline and junction disagree at one end, which may indicate a read error. This sequence joins TRBV18 and TRBJ2-1; TRBD1 agrees at 9 bases. This CDR3 has 14 amino acids. Looked up from germline, CDR1 is KGHSH and CDR2 is LQKENI. CDR3 in DNA: TGTGCCAGCTCACGGGACAGGGAGTACAGTGAGCAGTTCTTC. It yields the protein CASSRDREYSEQFF.

Only a few counts were recorded for this clonotype. J is TRBJ2-7 and V is TRBV29-1; D ambiguous. V lost 7 bases to trimming and J lost 7 bases, with 14 bases between them. The germline V gene has CDR1 SQVTM and CDR2 ANQGSEA. CDR3 size: 11 residues. The CDR3 DNA follows: TGCAGCGCCTGGACCCCTCAAGAGCAGTACTTC. Its translation: CSAWTPQEQYF.

This clonotype has a count of ten or more. This chain uses TRBV9 with TRBJ2-3; 15 bases are a match to TRBD2. With V trimmed by 3 bases and J by 5 bases, 4 bases remained unmatched. The CDR3 is 16 amino acids. In germline, CDR1 is SGDLS, CDR2 YYNGEE. CDR3 bases: TGTGCCAGCAGCGAGTGGACTAGCGGGAGGGAAGATACGCAGTATTTT. This sequence encodes CASSEWTSGREDTQYF. The full variable domain, its missing parts supplied by reference TRBV9 and TRBJ2-3, is DSGVTQTPKHLITATGQRVTLRCSPRSGDLSVYWYQQSLDQGLQFLIQYYNGEERAKGNILERFSAQQFPDLHSELNLSSLELGDSALYFCASSEWTSGREDTQYFGPGTRLTVL.

This clonotype was observed at least ten times. V gene TRBV9 combines with J gene TRBJ2-3; D perhaps matches TRBD1 (6 bases). This CDR3 spans 15 amino acids. Per germline, CDR1 SGDLS and CDR2 YYNGEE. V lost 4 bases and J 2 bases, leaving 14 bases between the germline ends. CDR3 residues: CASSSQDRPTDTQYF. The CDR3 nucleotides are TGTGCCAGCAGCTCCCAGGACAGACCCACAGATACGCAGTATTTT.

This clonotype was counted between two and nine times. The chain has TRBV3-1 and TRBJ2-3; D is unclear. The germline gives CDR1 LGHDT, CDR2 YNNKEL (reference sequence). Trimming removed 1 base at V and 0 bases at J, with 2 bases between. The CDR3 sequence is 13 residues long. CDR3: CASSQASTDTQYF. The CDR3 DNA reads as TGTGCCAGCAGCCAAGCTAGCACAGATACGCAGTATTTT.

The table lists this clonotype with many counts. The chain combines TRBV5-4 with TRBJ2-1, with 9 bases identical to TRBD1. Trimming removed 3 bases from V and 4 bases from J; junction bases left unmatched: 11. Germline loops: CDR1 SGHNT, CDR2 YYREEE (reference sequence). This CDR3 is built from 17 residues. CDR3 protein: CASSSSSQGARYNEQFF. The CDR3, as DNA: TGTGCCAGCAGCTCTTCCTCACAGGGGGCCAGATACAATGAGCAGTTCTTC.

This clonotype appeared many times. The rearrangement joins TRBV6-1 to TRBJ1-5; tentatively, D is TRBD1 (5 bases). This CDR3 has 15 amino acids. Germline CDR1 reads MNHNS; CDR2 reads SASEGT. Trimming took 4 bases from V and 5 from J, leaving 15 bases between them. CDR3 DNA sequence: TGTGCCAGCAGTGGGGCGGGCAGGGTAGATCAGCCCCAGCATTTT. Its protein is CASSGAGRVDQPQHF.

At least ten counts were recorded for this clonotype. This chain joins TRBV29-1 and TRBJ2-4; D not certain. Germline CDR1 is SQVTM and CDR2 is ANQGSEA. V was shortened by 6 bases and J by 6 bases, with 12 bases between the two germline ends. The CDR3 is 12 residues long. The CDR3 DNA reads as TGCAGCGTCGTGGAAGCAGGAAACATTCAGTACTTC. Amino acids: CSVVEAGNIQYF.

This clonotype has ten or more counts. The chain uses TRBV7-9 and TRBJ2-1; 14 bases fit TRBD2. CDR1 SEHNR and CDR2 FQNEAQ come from the germline V gene (reference sequence). V dropped 7 bases and J dropped 9; count of bases not matched to a gene: 5. This CDR3 spans 14 amino acids. The CDR3 protein is CASNSGTSGSEQFF. The CDR3 region has the DNA TGTGCCAGCAACTCCGGGACTAGCGGGAGTGAGCAGTTCTTC. The variable domain in full, with the rest retrieved from reference TRBV7-9 and TRBJ2-1, is DTGVSQNPRHKITKRGQNVTFRCDPISEHNRLYWYRQTLGQGPEFLTYFQNEAQLEKSRLLSDRFSAERPKGSFSTLEIQRTEQGDSAMYLCASNSGTSGSEQFFGPGTRLTVL.

This clonotype was detected ten times or more. The rearrangement joins TRBV29-1 to TRBJ2-1; tentative D call: TRBD2 (6 bases). CDR3 size: 13 residues. CDR1 is SQVTM and CDR2 is ANQGSEA in the germline V gene. Trimming shortened V by 7 bases and J by 9 bases, and 19 bases separated the two germline ends. CDR3 DNA: TGCAGCGGGGCTAGCGCTTTTATGAGTGAGCAGTTCTTC. This gives the protein CSGASAFMSEQFF.

This rearrangement joins TRBV11-2 to TRBJ2-5; TRBD1 is a possible D gene (5 bases). CDR3 length: 13 amino acids. The V and J ends lost 3 bases and 5 bases respectively, with 10 bases between them. Germline V gene data show CDR1 as SGHAT and CDR2 as FQNNGV. The CDR3: CASSLQGLETQYF. The CDR3 nucleotides read TGTGCCAGCAGCTTGCAGGGTTTGGAGACCCAGTACTTC.

This chain connects TRBV28 to TRBJ1-3; D unclear. Trimming took 8 bases from V and 1 from J, leaving 6 bases between them. Per germline, CDR1 MDHEN and CDR2 SYDVKM. The CDR3 is made up of 12 amino acids. CDR3 DNA: TGTGCCAGCCGGCCGTCTGGAAACACCATATATTTT. It codes for CASRPSGNTIYF.

Worth noting for this clonotype: One base away lies a much larger clone, so this may be a sequencing read error. The rearrangement links TRBV5-1 to TRBJ2-7, with D tentatively TRBD2 (5 bases). The germline gives CDR1 SGHRS, CDR2 YFSETQ. Trimming removed 4 bases at V and 6 bases at J, with 14 bases between. The CDR3 runs 13 residues. CDR3 sequence reads: CASSAVGDGEQYF. The CDR3 DNA sequence: TGCGCCAGCAGCGCTGTGGGAGACGGCGAGCAGTACTTC. The complete variable domain, with remaining parts taken from reference TRBV5-1 and TRBJ2-7, reads KAGVTQTPRYLIKTRGQQVTLSCSPISGHRSVSWYQQTPGQGLQFLFEYFSETQRNKGNFPGRFSGRQFSNSRSEMNVSTLELGDSALYLCASSAVGDGEQYFGPGTRLTVT.

Concerning this clonotype: Compared with germline, one end of the junction differs, possibly owing to a read error. The chain recombines TRBV5-1 with TRBJ2-5; D is ambiguous. The CDR3 length is 11 residues. Looked up from germline, CDR1 is SGHRS and CDR2 is YFSETQ. Here the CDR3 DNA reads TGCGTCAGCAGTATTGGCGAGACCCAGTACTTC. This sequence encodes CVSSIGETQYF.

This clonotype has more than one count but fewer than ten. CDR3 in DNA: TGTGCCAGCGGCCCGAACGGGTTAGAAGCTTTCTTT. This encodes CASGPNGLEAFF. The V call is TRBV5-6, the J call TRBJ1-1, with D uncertain. The germline V and J ends were trimmed by 7 bases and 8 bases, with 15 bases remaining between them. Germline V CDR1 and CDR2: SGHDT, YYEEEE. The CDR3 length is 12 residues.

This sequence joins TRBV20-1 and TRBJ1-5; no clear D. V shed 5 bases and J shed 0 bases, with 14 bases lying between them. Per germline, CDR1 DFQATT and CDR2 SNEGSKA (reference sequence). The CDR3 is made up of 15 amino acids. The CDR3 DNA sequence: TGCAGTGCTCCCGAAGGTGCCTATAGCAATCAGCCCCAGCATTTT. This encodes CSAPEGAYSNQPQHF.

This clonotype appeared once. Just one base apart from a much larger clone, this may be a read error. The J gene is TRBJ1-1, the V gene TRBV11-2; no firm D call. Germline lookup yields CDR1 SGHAT and CDR2 FQNNGV. This CDR3 is built from 15 residues. V dropped 3 bases and J dropped 1 base, with 12 bases sitting between them. Here the CDR3 DNA reads TGTGCCAGCAGCTTCGATGGCCAGCCGAACACTGAAGCTTTCTTT. It codes for CASSFDGQPNTEAFF.

This clonotype was detected ten times or more. The V and J genes are TRBV5-1 and TRBJ2-2; 7 nucleotides agree with TRBD1. The V gene's germline CDR1 is SGHRS and CDR2 YFSETQ. Unmatched junction bases numbered 13, after V lost 1 base and J lost 4 bases. There are 18 residues in the CDR3. This CDR3 is CASSLPILGQVTTGELFF. The DNA for the CDR3 is TGCGCCAGCAGCTTGCCTATCCTAGGACAGGTGACCACCGGGGAGCTGTTTTTT.

This clonotype was recorded at least ten times. The V gene is TRBV28, the J gene TRBJ2-1; D may be TRBD2 (7 bases). The V end was cut by 3 bases, the J end by 7 bases, with 13 bases between. The CDR3 contains 14 residues. Germline CDR1 MDHEN, CDR2 SYDVKM. CDR3 region: CASSFRGAENEQFF. CDR3 sequence (DNA): TGTGCCAGCAGTTTTCGGGGGGCTGAAAATGAGCAGTTCTTC.

This clonotype was observed many times. The rearrangement links TRBV10-2 to TRBJ2-3; TRBD1 matches at 9 bases. The CDR3 consists of 15 residues. J lost 1 base, V lost 6 bases, and 5 bases had no gene match. From germline, CDR1 is WSHSY and CDR2 SAAADI. The CDR3: CASSGRTGGTDTQYF. CDR3 DNA: TGCGCCAGCAGCGGCCGGACAGGGGGCACAGATACGCAGTATTTT.

The chain has TRBV20-1 and TRBJ2-7; maybe TRBD1 (5 bases). Germline assignment: CDR1 DFQATT and CDR2 SNEGSKA (reference sequence). The V end lost 2 bases, the J end lost 4 bases, and 15 bases lay between the germline ends. The CDR3 consists of 14 residues. CDR3 in amino acids: CSARLVGRDYEQYF. The CDR3 DNA follows: TGCAGTGCTAGATTAGTGGGCAGGGATTACGAGCAGTACTTC.

This clonotype was seen ten or more times. This chain connects TRBV29-1 to TRBJ2-3; D possibly corresponds to TRBD1 (5 bases). Germline assignment: CDR1 SQVTM and CDR2 ANQGSEA. The CDR3 sequence is 13 residues long. The ends were cut back, 3 bases at V and 4 bases at J, with 11 bases in the middle. The DNA of the CDR3 is TGCAGCGTTGAGATAGGGGCGGCAGATACGCAGTATTTT. Protein product: CSVEIGAADTQYF.

This chain connects TRBV20-1 to TRBJ2-1; 11 nucleotides agree with TRBD2. Germline V CDR1 and CDR2: DFQATT, SNEGSKA (reference sequence). J was trimmed by 4 bases and V by 0 bases; bases with no gene match: 11. This CDR3 region has 18 residues. The CDR3 loop is CSARDGLAGLRGYNEQFF. Here the CDR3 DNA reads TGCAGTGCTAGAGATGGACTAGCGGGCCTCCGAGGGTACAATGAGCAGTTCTTC.